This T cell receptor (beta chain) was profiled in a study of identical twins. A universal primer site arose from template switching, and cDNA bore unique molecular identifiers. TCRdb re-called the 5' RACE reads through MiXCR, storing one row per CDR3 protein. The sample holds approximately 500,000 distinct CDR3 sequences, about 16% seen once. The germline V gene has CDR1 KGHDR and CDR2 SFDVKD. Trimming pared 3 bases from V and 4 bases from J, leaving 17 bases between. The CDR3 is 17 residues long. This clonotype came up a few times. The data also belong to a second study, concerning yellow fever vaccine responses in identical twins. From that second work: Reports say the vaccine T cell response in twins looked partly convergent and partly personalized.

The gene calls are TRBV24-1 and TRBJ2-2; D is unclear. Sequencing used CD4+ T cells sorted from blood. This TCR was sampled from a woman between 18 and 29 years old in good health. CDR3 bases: TGTGCCACCAGTGATATTCAGGAAGGTTTTGGCACCGGGGAGCTGTTTTTT. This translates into CATSDIQEGFGTGELFF.